This TCR beta chain was sequenced during a study of regulatory T cells in long-lasting Graves disease. CDR1 SGHRS and CDR2 YFSETQ come from the germline V gene. V dropped 0 bases and J dropped 8 bases, with 14 bases sitting between them. The CDR3 runs to 14 residues. Libraries of TCR beta came from iRepertoire HTBI primers plus Arm-PCR of CDR3 regions. TCRdb passed the multiplex PCR reads through MiXCR, listing each CDR3 protein once. Of 380,000 or so distinct CDR3 sequences in the sample, 15% to 20% were seen once. Time point here: newly diagnosed GD, antithyroid drugs for less than 3 months. Construction of the TCR library relied on RNA isolated from PBMCs. Study results and caveats: Persistent disease preferred TRBV28, TRBJ1-2 and TRBJ2-5; new disease, TRBV20-1 and TRBJ2-1.

Many counts were recorded for this clonotype. The antigen remains unidentified. A further study also used this sample, focusing on T cells in Graves' hyperthyroidism and ophthalmopathy. That study reports: Ophthalmopathy was predicted by the model a median of around 5.9 months ahead of onset.

This receptor was taken from a woman in her late teens or twenties with Graves disease. The source material was peripheral blood mononuclear cells (PBMCs), sampled at new diagnosis, from a patient treated with antithyroid drugs. The chain links TRBV5-1 to TRBJ1-2; a possible D gene is TRBD1 (6 bases). The CDR3 protein is CASSLAGTTSGYTF. The DNA for the CDR3 is TGCGCCAGCAGCTTGGCCGGGACAACATCGGGCTACACCTTC.